This T cell receptor beta chain originates from a study of shared clonotypes between healthy human individuals. The repertoire was sequenced with immunoSEQ multiplex PCR; TCRdb's copy has only in-frame clones and lacks some. The table has millions of clones, roughly 94% seen once. This clone was counted once. The sample has other DNA sequences that encode this CDR3 too. The donors, healthy adults who were HIV-negative, had experienced no recent acute infections or vaccinations. This CDR3 comprises 14 residues. Germline V gene data show CDR1 as WNHNN and CDR2 as SYGVQD (reference sequence). The ends lost 0 bases at V and 4 bases at J; junction bases unmatched: 1.

The V gene is TRBV10-1, the J gene TRBJ2-7, with 9 bases fitting TRBD2. The receptor was derived from a man between 18 and 29 years old in good health. Specimen: naive CD4+ T cells sorted from blood. Indicated subset: CD45RA+ positively selected. This CDR3 reads CASSESSGRYEQYF. The CDR3 nucleotides are TGCGCCAGCAGTGAGTCTAGCGGGAGATACGAGCAGTACTTC.